The rows below give T cell receptor beta chains drawn from one sample of a study of blood T cell repertoires in COVID-19. The protocol was immunoSEQ multiplex PCR, while the TCRdb copy is restricted to in-frame clones and leaves out a portion. The data hold 200,000 to 250,000 clones, with around 90% observed a single time. Material for sequencing was PBMCs or T cells enriched from blood (not recorded which). The receptors come from a woman in her thirties with acute COVID-19. Each CDR3 is given without its conserved first and last residue. The D gene is left open where the match is weak.

v_call: TRBV7-9; d_call: -; j_call: TRBJ2-3; cdr3_aa: ASSLGADTDTQY
v_call: TRBV28; d_call: TRBD1; j_call: TRBJ1-4; cdr3_aa: ASSLLGQGEKLF
v_call: TRBV20-1; d_call: -; j_call: TRBJ1-2; cdr3_aa: SATGVAGYT
v_call: TRBV11-2; d_call: TRBD2; j_call: TRBJ2-7; cdr3_aa: ASSLAVPGGYEQY
v_call: TRBV24-1; d_call: -; j_call: TRBJ2-5; cdr3_aa: ATSDLRLDQETQY
v_call: TRBV6-5; d_call: -; j_call: TRBJ1-2; cdr3_aa: ASSYSTGIYGYT
v_call: TRBV5-1; d_call: TRBD1; j_call: TRBJ1-3; cdr3_aa: ASSEEQGSGNTIY
v_call: TRBV3-1/TRBV3-2; d_call: -; j_call: TRBJ1-2; cdr3_aa: ASSQSSGRGAGYT
v_call: TRBV5-6; d_call: TRBD1; j_call: TRBJ1-2; cdr3_aa: ASSFNNRDRVGYT
v_call: TRBV7-2; d_call: TRBD1; j_call: TRBJ2-2; cdr3_aa: ASSPWGTGASSPGELF
v_call: TRBV28; d_call: -; j_call: TRBJ2-2; cdr3_aa: ASSPITGELF
v_call: TRBV2; d_call: -; j_call: TRBJ1-1; cdr3_aa: ATGNTEAF
v_call: TRBV7-2; d_call: TRBD2; j_call: TRBJ2-4; cdr3_aa: ASSLAGGRGAKNIQY
v_call: TRBV4-1; d_call: TRBD1; j_call: TRBJ1-2; cdr3_aa: ASSQRTGGLYGYT
v_call: TRBV3-1/TRBV3-2; d_call: -; j_call: TRBJ2-2; cdr3_aa: ASSQDGPSMRVGELF
v_call: TRBV3-1/TRBV3-2; d_call: -; j_call: TRBJ2-2; cdr3_aa: ASSSRLLNTGELF